This entry is about one T cell receptor (beta chain). Germline V gene lookup returns CDR1 SGDLS and CDR2 YYNGEE. This CDR3 comprises 15 residues. The V and J ends lost 1 base and 3 bases respectively, with 10 bases between them. This sample was included in a study of control samples from healthy donors and cancer patients. The data were produced by immunoSEQ multiplex PCR, yet TCRdb's version contains in-frame clones alone and is incomplete. The sample carries about 86,000 clones, more than 85% recorded once. The sequencing input was blood. The rearrangement links TRBV9 to TRBJ1-4; unclear D gene. This clonotype originated in a woman in her twenties or thirties in good health. CDR3 nucleotide sequence: TGTGCCAGCAGCGTATTAGCTACGCCTAATGAAAAACTGTTTTTT. Protein sequence: CASSVLATPNEKLFF.